One and the same sample provided the 24 T cell receptor beta chains below, sequenced in a study of Ad26.COV2.S vaccination and SARS-CoV-2 variants. Using immunoSEQ multiplex PCR, the repertoire was profiled, and TCRdb retains in-frame clones only, with some absent. The sample yields about 350,000 clones, under 95% seen once. Sequencing used peripheral blood, obtained after recovery from COVID-19. Every receptor here comes from a human donor who had recovered from COVID-19.

V and J are TRBV9 and TRBJ2-4; TRBD2 agrees at 7 bases. This CDR3 has 14 residues. J lost 0 bases, V lost 4 bases, and 1 base had no gene match. Germline V lookup: CDR1 SGDLS, CDR2 YYNGEE. CDR3 residues: CASSPGGAKNIQYF. In DNA form, the CDR3 reads TGTGCCAGCAGCCCGGGGGGAGCCAAAAACATTCAGTACTTC.

The sample holds one count of this clone. The V gene is TRBV5-1, the J gene TRBJ1-4; weak D call: TRBD1 (5 bases). The CDR3 length is 14 residues. Germline V lookup: CDR1 SGHRS, CDR2 YFSETQ. Trimming left V 6 bases short and J 5 bases short, with 14 bases between. The CDR3 region has the DNA TGCGCCAGCACCTCCGGGACCTCAAATGAAAAACTGTTTTTT. Its protein product is CASTSGTSNEKLFF.

This chain joins TRBV7-9 and TRBJ1-6, with 7 bases aligning to TRBD1. Germline values: CDR1 SEHNR, CDR2 FQNEAQ (reference sequence). The CDR3 totals 14 residues. With 5 bases clipped from V and 6 bases from J, the junction kept 4 bases outside the gene matches. CDR3 coding DNA: TGTGCCAGCAGCGCCCGGGACAGTAATTCACCCCTCCACTTT. It yields the protein CASSARDSNSPLHF. Together with reference TRBV7-9 and TRBJ1-6, the CDR3 gives the full variable domain: DTGVSQNPRHKITKRGQNVTFRCDPISEHNRLYWYRQTLGQGPEFLTYFQNEAQLEKSRLLSDRFSAERPKGSFSTLEIQRTEQGDSAMYLCASSARDSNSPLHFGNGTRLTVT.

This clone was detected a few times. The J gene is TRBJ2-3, the V gene TRBV6-4, with TRBD2 identical over 8 bases. This CDR3 region has 15 residues. J lost 1 base, V lost 2 bases, and 2 bases had no gene match. The germline V gene has CDR1 MRHNA and CDR2 SNTAGT. CDR3 in DNA: TGTGCCAGCAGTGACGTGGGACTAGGCACAGATACGCAGTATTTT. This sequence encodes CASSDVGLGTDTQYF.

The chain has TRBV6-6 and TRBJ1-1, with TRBD1 matching over 10 bases. Unmatched junction bases numbered 11, after V lost 8 bases and J lost 5 bases. The CDR3 is 15 amino acids. CDR1 and CDR2 (germline): MNHNY, SVGAGI (reference sequence). The CDR3 sequence: CASGDRGQPRTEAFF. The CDR3 nucleotides read TGTGCCAGCGGAGACAGGGGGCAACCGCGGACTGAAGCTTTCTTT.

The chain links TRBV12-3 or TRBV12-4 to TRBJ1-2; D call uncertain. There are 12 residues in the CDR3. Trimming pared 3 bases from V and 8 bases from J, leaving 10 bases between. The CDR3: CASSFSGLGYTF. CDR3 sequence (DNA): TGTGCCAGCAGTTTCTCCGGCCTCGGCTACACCTTC.

V gene TRBV7-9 combines with J gene TRBJ2-3; no definite D call. The V gene's germline CDR1 is SEHNR and CDR2 FQNEAQ (reference sequence). V was clipped by 1 base and J by 4 bases, with 9 bases between them. The CDR3 length is 14 residues. In nucleotides, the CDR3 is TGTGCCAGCAGCTTAGACAGTATCTCAGATACGCAGTATTTT. Translating gives CASSLDSISDTQYF. The full variable domain, with the rest looked up from reference TRBV7-9 and TRBJ2-3, is DTGVSQNPRHKITKRGQNVTFRCDPISEHNRLYWYRQTLGQGPEFLTYFQNEAQLEKSRLLSDRFSAERPKGSFSTLEIQRTEQGDSAMYLCASSLDSISDTQYFGPGTRLTVL.

The chain combines TRBV19 with TRBJ2-1; 11 bases are a match to TRBD1. The CDR3 has 14 amino acids. In germline, CDR1 is LNHDA, CDR2 SQIVND (reference sequence). With 4 bases clipped from V and 5 bases from J, the junction kept 1 base outside the gene matches. CDR3 sequence reads: CASSRDRGNNEQFF. CDR3 sequence (DNA): TGTGCCAGTAGTAGGGACAGGGGGAACAATGAGCAGTTCTTC.

This clone is a singleton in its sample. The chain links TRBV13 to TRBJ2-1; D not certain. Trimming left V 5 bases short and J 7 bases short, with 15 bases between. Germline V gives CDR1 PRHDT, CDR2 FYEKMQ (reference sequence). This CDR3 has 14 residues. The DNA of the CDR3 is TGTGCCAGCAGCACCCGGACCCTGGGGAATGAGCAGTTCTTC. Its protein is CASSTRTLGNEQFF.

The chain couples TRBV27 to TRBJ1-2; D call uncertain. This CDR3 contains 14 residues. Trimming removed 1 base from V and 8 bases from J, with 14 bases in between. Germline V gene sequence: CDR1 MNHEY, CDR2 SMNVEV (reference sequence). The DNA of the CDR3 is TGTGCCAGCAGTTTATATGGTGGAGGGCTCGGCTACACCTTC. Translating it yields CASSLYGGGLGYTF.

This clone came up a few times. CDR3 loop: CASSLEAGLYGYTF. Here the CDR3 DNA reads TGCGCCAGCAGCTTGGAAGCAGGACTCTATGGCTACACCTTC. This sequence joins TRBV5-1 and TRBJ1-2; D uncertain. The CDR3 spans 14 residues. Germline V lookup: CDR1 SGHRS, CDR2 YFSETQ. V lost 0 bases and J lost 4, with 10 bases in between.

The CDR3 protein is CASSRYGTSGAYNEQFF. For the CDR3, the DNA is TGTGCCAGCAGTAGATACGGGACTAGCGGGGCCTACAATGAGCAGTTCTTC. The rearrangement links TRBV6-2 or TRBV6-3 to TRBJ2-1, with 13 bases identical to TRBD2. This CDR3 has 17 residues. V shed 5 bases, J shed 2 bases, and the junction held 6 bases outside the gene matches. From germline, CDR1 is MNHEY and CDR2 SVGEGT.

The chain carries TRBV3-1 (or the pseudogene TRBV3-2) and TRBJ2-3; 8 nucleotides match TRBD2. The CDR3 has 15 amino acids. Trimming took 2 bases from V and 4 from J; bases not matched to a gene: 5. Germline V gene data show CDR1 as LGHDT and CDR2 as YNNKEL (reference sequence). The CDR3 DNA is TGTGCCAGCAGCCAATTCGGGGGGGGGTCAGATACGCAGTATTTT. Its protein is CASSQFGGGSDTQYF.

The chain is built from TRBV6-5 and TRBJ2-5; TRBD1 agrees at 8 bases. The V and J ends lost 2 bases and 2 bases, in that order; junction bases with no gene match: 4. The CDR3 sequence is 15 residues long. Germline CDR1 is MNHEY and CDR2 is SVGAGI. The CDR3 nucleotides are TGTGCCAGCAGTTACACGAGGACAGGGCAAGAGACCCAGTACTTC. Its translation is CASSYTRTGQETQYF.

This chain joins TRBV6-6 and TRBJ1-1; D might be TRBD1 (5 bases). The CDR3 runs 15 residues. Germline V gene sequence: CDR1 MNHNY, CDR2 SVGAGI (reference sequence). V was clipped by 2 bases and J by 0 bases, with 10 bases between them. The CDR3 coding sequence is TGTGCCAGCAGTTACGAAGGCAGGGTGAACACTGAAGCTTTCTTT. This translates into CASSYEGRVNTEAFF.

This chain connects TRBV12-5 to TRBJ2-5, with TRBD2 matching over 8 bases. Germline CDR1 and CDR2: LGHNT and FRNRAP. The CDR3 covers 14 residues. J was trimmed by 1 base and V by 4 bases; bases with no gene match: 2. In nucleotides, the CDR3 is TGTGCTAGTGGTTGGAGCGGGGGCCAAGAGACCCAGTACTTC. Translated, it gives CASGWSGGQETQYF.

The chain recombines TRBV5-6 with TRBJ1-6, with 7 bases matching TRBD1. The CDR3 has 16 residues. Unmatched junction bases numbered 9, after V lost 0 bases and J lost 9 bases. The V gene's germline CDR1 is SGHDT and CDR2 YYEEEE. The CDR3 DNA reads as TGTGCCAGCAGCTTGGCGACAGGGAGGATCGGTTCACCCCTCCACTTT. Amino acid sequence: CASSLATGRIGSPLHF.

This chain connects TRBV9 to TRBJ2-2, with 7 nucleotides matching TRBD2. The CDR3 sequence is 18 residues long. V shed 3 bases, J shed 0 bases, and the junction held 11 bases outside the gene matches. Germline-derived CDR1 and CDR2 are SGDLS and YYNGEE. CDR3: CASSGGLAGEANTGELFF. The DNA of the CDR3 is TGTGCCAGCAGCGGGGGCTTGGCGGGAGAGGCGAACACCGGGGAGCTGTTTTTT.

V and J are TRBV12-3 or TRBV12-4 and TRBJ2-3; D uncertain. The CDR3 length is 12 residues. Between the trimmed V and J ends, which lost 4 bases and 2 bases, there was a span of 4 bases. In DNA, the CDR3 is TGTGCCAGCAGTTCCGACACAGATACGCAGTATTTT. Translation: CASSSDTDTQYF.

This clone was picked up one time. V gene TRBV6-1 combines with J gene TRBJ2-7, with D unresolved. This CDR3 region has 13 residues. Germline-derived CDR1 and CDR2 are MNHNS and SASEGT. V gave up 3 bases and J gave up 7 bases, with 13 bases separating them. The CDR3 DNA reads TGTGCCAGCAGTGAGACAACCTTGGGGGAGCAGTACTTC. Amino acid sequence: CASSETTLGEQYF.

This chain joins TRBV29-1 and TRBJ1-1; D gene ambiguous. V shed 5 bases and J shed 1 base, with 8 bases lying between them. The germline gives CDR1 SQVTM, CDR2 ANQGSEA. The CDR3 length is 12 residues. This chain's CDR3 is CSVSRTNTEAFF. The DNA for the CDR3 is TGCAGCGTTAGCAGGACGAACACTGAAGCTTTCTTT.

This CDR3 reads CARARTGCSGEQYF. The CDR3 DNA reads TGTGCCCGCGCCCGGACAGGGTGTTCGGGGGAGCAGTACTTC. The chain couples TRBV21-1 to TRBJ2-7; TRBD1, as called in the table, went unchecked against the DNA. TRBV21-1 has pseudogene status. The CDR3 spans 14 residues.

This chain joins TRBV2 and TRBJ2-5; 7 nucleotides match TRBD1. The CDR3 totals 15 residues. V dropped 5 bases and J dropped 3; count of bases not matched to a gene: 9. Looked up from germline, CDR1 is SNHLY and CDR2 is FYNNEI. CDR3 DNA sequence: TGTGCCAGCAGTCCCGGGACAGTGATCAAAGAGACCCAGTACTTC. Translated: CASSPGTVIKETQYF. The full variable domain, rest sourced from reference TRBV2 and TRBJ2-5, is EPEVTQTPSHQVTQMGQEVILRCVPISNHLYFYWYRQILGQKVEFLVSFYNNEISEKSEIFDDQFSVERPDGSNFTLKIRSTKLEDSAMYFCASSPGTVIKETQYFGPGTRLLVL.

The chain uses TRBV7-2 and TRBJ2-3; D possibly corresponds to TRBD2 (5 bases). CDR1 and CDR2 (germline): SGHTA, FQGNSA. Trimming removed 5 bases at V and 4 bases at J, with 13 bases between. This CDR3 spans 14 amino acids. The CDR3 here is CASSPRTGADTQYF. The CDR3, as DNA: TGTGCCAGCAGCCCCCGGACTGGGGCAGATACGCAGTATTTT.